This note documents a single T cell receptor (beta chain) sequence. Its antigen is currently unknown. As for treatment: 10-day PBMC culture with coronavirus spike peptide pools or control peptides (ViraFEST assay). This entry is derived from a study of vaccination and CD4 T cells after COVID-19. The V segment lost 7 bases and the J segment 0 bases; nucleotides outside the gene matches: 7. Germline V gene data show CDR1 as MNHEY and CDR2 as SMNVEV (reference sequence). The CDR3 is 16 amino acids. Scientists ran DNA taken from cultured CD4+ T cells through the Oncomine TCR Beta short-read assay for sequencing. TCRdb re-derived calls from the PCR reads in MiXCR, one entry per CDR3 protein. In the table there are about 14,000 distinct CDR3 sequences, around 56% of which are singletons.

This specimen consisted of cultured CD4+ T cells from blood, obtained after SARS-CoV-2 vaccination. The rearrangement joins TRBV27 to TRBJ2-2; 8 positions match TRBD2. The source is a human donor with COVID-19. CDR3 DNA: TGTGCCAGCAAGGCCTTCGGGGGGGCGAACACCGGGGAGCTGTTTTTT. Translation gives CASKAFGGANTGELFF.